Described below is a single T cell receptor beta chain sequence and its context. This clone was observed a single time. Its antigen specificity is not known. One base away there is no much larger clone; base qualities are not given. The sample's time point label, in plain terms: blood 4 weeks post-SBRT, at nephrectomy. The label giving this sample's treatment or condition can be read as: 15 Gy SBRT to primary tumor, nephrectomy 4 weeks later. The samples were drawn from a clinical trial, where primary renal cell carcinomas were treated with 15 Gy of stereotactic body radiation therapy and then removed by nephrectomy 4 weeks afterward. To follow tumor-enriched clonotypes, peripheral blood was collected serially from radiation-treated patients at baseline and again at 2 weeks and 4 weeks after SBRT. Every patient's renal cell carcinoma showed clear cell pathology. The QIAamp DNA Blood Mini Kit (Qiagen) was used to prepare genomic DNA for TCR sequencing. The analyses included just those samples that passed every quality control check.

TCR beta libraries were generated from genomic DNA with the immunoSEQ kit, following the manufacturer's recommendations. Library preparation used a first multiplex PCR with proprietary primers, then a second PCR adding unique barcodes, with bead cleanups after each round. Each sample batch included a kit-provided positive control reaction and a negative control reaction. The final libraries were assessed on an Agilent 4200 TapeStation D1000 ScreenTape, pooled by volume, and quantified by qPCR. Sequencing was performed on an Illumina NextSeq500 with a MidOutput 150-cycle cartridge, and 156 Read1 and 15 Index1 cycles were run with kit custom primers. The pooled library was loaded at around 1 pM, and approximately 20% PhiX control was spiked in. The published analysis was carried out like this. Vendor-processed data were analyzed in R, and a clonotype was defined as all T cells sharing the same CDR3 nucleotide sequence. For clone abundance analyses, frequencies were normalized to the 10,000 most abundant clones per sample. Public T cell clones, which averaged fewer than five per sample, were excluded before analysis. An abundance difference of at least 32-fold between compartments was the criterion for calling clonotypes tumor-enriched or baseline blood-enriched. A beta-binomial differential abundance model was applied to find clonotypes that expanded or contracted between blood time points. Similarity between tumor and blood repertoires was quantified using the Baroni-Urbani and Buser coefficient, and groups were compared with two-tailed Wilcoxon tests in R. Here the immuneACCESS table is served through TCRdb, limited to in-frame sequences with V and J called. Missing clones are a known gap in these copies; in checked studies unresolved V genes cover under half, and the rest lacks a known reason. That table is the source of V, J and clone size, and D and trimming were worked out from the DNA. The sample table contains under 35,000 clones; only one count was recorded for over 75% of them. Clones ranked in the top ten supply about 33% of the sample.

The entry originates in a study of radiation and T cells in renal cell carcinoma (dated by TCRdb to the early 2020s). About the full investigation: A total of 53 samples underwent TCR beta sequencing, made up of roughly 26 tumors and about 27 peripheral blood samples. The final blood draw was performed at 4 weeks after radiation, at the same time as nephrectomy. Across all 53 samples, 4,000,000 or so unique CDR3 nucleotide sequences encoding approximately 3,000,000 unique CDR3 amino acid sequences were identified. The study at large found these results: No pretreatment tumor biopsies were available, so the baseline intratumoral presence of clonotypes could not be determined. Changes in the blood repertoire were not tracked past 4 weeks after treatment. With a single-armed trial design, the study had no way to address how radiation dose or scheduling affects the TCR repertoire. Top tumor clonotypes rose in blood from baseline to 2 weeks post-radiation, then contracted by 4 weeks, suggesting transient expansion of tumor-resident clones.

The source was blood, collected from a patient whose treatment included radiotherapy and nephrectomy. The receptor comes from a man in his sixties with renal cell carcinoma.

The CDR3 here reads CATSNQQGGNTIYF. The DNA sequence is TGTGCCACCAGCAACCAGCAGGGAGGAAACACCATATATTTT. This chain is built from TRBV15 and TRBJ1-3; a weak D assignment points to TRBD1 (5 bases agree). Its CDR3 holds 14 amino acids, cysteine through phenylalanine. The DNA shown is the 42-base CDR3, in frame from base 1. As encoded in the germline V gene (reference sequence), CDR1 is LNHNV while CDR2 is YYDKDF. Trimming costs V 4 bases and J 4 bases, and their ends lie 11 bases apart.